This T cell receptor (beta chain) came from a study of CD8 T cells in Susac syndrome. Study-wide results and limits: As acknowledged by the study, its TCR sequencing and HLA analysis included a relatively small number of individuals.

Reverse transcription used about 0.45 to 1 ug RNA and random hexamers. A multiplex approach, immunoSEQ multiplex PCR, amplified TCR beta CDR3 across 54 Vbeta and 13 Jbeta. Using its own MiXCR run on the immunoSEQ multiplex PCR reads, TCRdb lists one record per CDR3 protein. The sample consists of approximately 180,000 distinct CDR3 sequences, nearly 97% of them appearing once. Regarding this clonotype: Its target is unknown.

There are 12 residues in the CDR3. Deletions cut 7 bases from V and 8 bases from J, with 11 bases between. The receptor's source is a human donor with multiple sclerosis. The chain has TRBV12-3 or TRBV12-4 and TRBJ2-2; the D gene is possibly TRBD1 (5 bases). Input material: CD4+ T cells from PBMCs. The chain's CDR3 is CASTPGLGELFF. CDR3 nucleotide sequence: TGTGCCAGCACCCCAGGGTTGGGGGAGCTGTTTTTT.